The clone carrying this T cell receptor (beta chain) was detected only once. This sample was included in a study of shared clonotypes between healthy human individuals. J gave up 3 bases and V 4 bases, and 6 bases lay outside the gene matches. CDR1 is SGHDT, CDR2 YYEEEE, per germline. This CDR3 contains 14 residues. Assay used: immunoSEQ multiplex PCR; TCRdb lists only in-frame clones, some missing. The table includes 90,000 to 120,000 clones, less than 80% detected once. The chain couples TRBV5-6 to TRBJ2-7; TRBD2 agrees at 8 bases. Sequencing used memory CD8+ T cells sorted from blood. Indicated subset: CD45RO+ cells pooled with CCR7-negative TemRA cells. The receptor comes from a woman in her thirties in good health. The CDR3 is CASSPGGEGYEQYF. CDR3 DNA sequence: TGTGCCAGCAGCCCCGGGGGGGAGGGCTACGAGCAGTACTTC. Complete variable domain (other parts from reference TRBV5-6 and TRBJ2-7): DAGVTQSPTHLIKTRGQQVTLRCSPKSGHDTVSWYQQALGQGPQFIFQYYEEEERQRGNFPDRFSGHQFPNYSSELNVNALLLGDSALYLCASSPGGEGYEQYFGPGTRLTVT.